This entry lists 20 T cell receptor beta chains sequenced from one sample in a study of T cells after yellow fever vaccination. TCRdb called the 5' RACE reads again in MiXCR, with one record for every CDR3 protein. The profile shows about 360,000 distinct CDR3 sequences, 6.2% of them singletons. The sample in question was PBMCs, obtained 5 days after the yellow fever booster vaccination. The receptors shown here come from a man aged 30 to 45 who received the YFV17D yellow fever vaccine.

As concerns this clonotype: The junction departs from germline at one end; a sequencing error may be responsible. The genes are TRBV20-1 and TRBJ2-2, with 9 bases matching TRBD2. CDR1 and CDR2 from the germline V gene are DFQATT and SNEGSKA (reference sequence). There are 14 residues in the CDR3. The CDR3 sequence: CCAPTSGNTGELFF. CDR3 nucleotides: TGCTGTGCGCCGACTAGCGGGAACACCGGGGAGCTGTTTTTT.

This clonotype has only a few counts. The rearrangement joins TRBV12-3 or TRBV12-4 to TRBJ1-5; 7 bases are a match to TRBD1. V gave up 6 bases and J gave up 0 bases; unmatched junction bases: 14. The CDR3 extends over 18 amino acids. The DNA of the CDR3 is TGTGCCAGCAGCCCTGGACAAGGGGGCCCATATAGCAATCAGCCCCAGCATTTT. Translation: CASSPGQGGPYSNQPQHF.

This clonotype was picked up many times. V usage is TRBV12-3 or TRBV12-4 and J usage is TRBJ2-2, with D tentatively TRBD1 (5 bases). The V end was cut by 6 bases, the J end by 6 bases, with 5 bases between. The CDR3 length is 11 residues. The CDR3 DNA is TGTGCCAGCAGAGGGGCCGGGGAGCTGTTTTTT. Translation gives CASRGAGELFF.

This clonotype was seen only a few times. The genes are TRBV5-5 and TRBJ1-3, with 9 bases aligning to TRBD1. In germline, CDR1 is SGHKS, CDR2 YYEKEE (reference sequence). V trimming: 4 bases; J trimming: 6 bases; junction bases outside the gene matches: 5. This CDR3 comprises 14 residues. CDR3: CASSGDRDVNTIYF. CDR3 DNA sequence: TGTGCCAGCAGCGGGGACAGGGACGTAAACACCATATATTTT.

The table lists this clonotype with many counts. The rearrangement uses TRBV5-4 and TRBJ2-1, with a tentative D call TRBD2 (5 bases). Trimming took 0 bases from V and 6 from J, leaving 13 bases between them. Germline lookup yields CDR1 SGHNT and CDR2 YYREEE (reference sequence). The CDR3 has 15 amino acids. CDR3 region: CASSLALAGGNEQFF. In DNA form, the CDR3 reads TGTGCCAGCAGCTTGGCTCTAGCCGGTGGCAATGAGCAGTTCTTC.

The chain employs TRBV12-3 or TRBV12-4 and TRBJ2-5; D gene uncertain. V was pared by 3 bases and J by 7 bases, with 12 bases between. This CDR3 has 13 residues. The CDR3 reads CASSFRASGTQYF. The DNA of the CDR3 is TGTGCCAGCAGTTTTCGGGCTTCGGGGACCCAGTACTTC.

This clonotype came up many times. CDR3 bases: TGCAGTGCTAGAGATCTAGCGGGAGGGCCGAGGGAGCAGTACTTC. Translation gives CSARDLAGGPREQYF. The rearrangement joins TRBV20-1 to TRBJ2-7, with 12 bases lining up with TRBD2. The V and J ends lost 0 bases and 7 bases, in that order; junction bases with no gene match: 7. CDR1 is DFQATT and CDR2 is SNEGSKA in the germline V gene (reference sequence). The CDR3 contains 15 residues.

A word on this clonotype: This may be a read error: a much more frequent sequence differs by one nucleotide. The chain joins TRBV2 to TRBJ1-5; D not resolved. The length of the CDR3 is 15 residues. V lost 7 bases, J lost 0 bases, and 13 bases lay in between. Per germline, CDR1 SNHLY and CDR2 FYNNEI. The CDR3 is CASTREWYSNQPQHF. The CDR3 DNA reads as TGTGCCAGCACCCGCGAATGGTATAGCAATCAGCCCCAGCATTTT.

This clonotype was detected many times. The CDR3 loop reads CASSWVSGVDNEQFF. In DNA form, the CDR3 reads TGTGCCAGCAGTTGGGTATCGGGAGTGGACAATGAGCAGTTCTTC. V is TRBV6-2 or TRBV6-3 and J is TRBJ2-1, with D maybe TRBD2 (6 bases). The V end was cut by 4 bases, the J end by 5 bases, with 15 bases between. The CDR3 loop spans 15 amino acids. Germline V CDR1 and CDR2: MNHEY, SVGEGT.

V is TRBV3-1 and J is TRBJ2-3; 10 bases line up with TRBD2. Germline V CDR1 and CDR2: LGHDT, YNNKEL (reference sequence). V lost 0 bases and J lost 1; bases outside the gene matches: 7. This CDR3 has 18 residues. CDR3 amino acids: CASSQDPSGRVRTDTQYF. For the CDR3, the DNA is TGTGCCAGCAGCCAAGATCCTAGCGGGAGAGTACGCACAGATACGCAGTATTTT.

This clonotype was recorded many times. CDR3 nucleotides: TGCGCCAGTAGCCGGGACTCCCCCCCCGGGGAGCTGTTTTTT. Its protein product is CASSRDSPPGELFF. The chain links TRBV5-1 to TRBJ2-2, with TRBD2 as a possible D gene (6 bases). The CDR3 has 14 residues. CDR1 SGHRS and CDR2 YFSETQ come from the germline V gene. V gave up 8 bases and J gave up 6 bases, with 17 bases separating them.

The chain couples TRBV3-1 to TRBJ2-2; D gene unclear. Germline loops: CDR1 LGHDT, CDR2 YNNKEL (reference sequence). V was cut by 3 bases and J by 8 bases, with 16 bases left in between. The CDR3 is 15 residues long. The CDR3 coding sequence is TGTGCCAGCAGCCATCCCCCGGCTAGTGGAGGGGAGCTGTTTTTT. This codes for CASSHPPASGGELFF.

This clonotype has ten or more counts. The DNA of the CDR3 is TGCGCCAGCAGTTGGGACGGAATAACCTACGAGCAGTACTTC. Translating it yields CASSWDGITYEQYF. The chain combines TRBV10-2 with TRBJ2-7; the D gene could be TRBD1 or TRBD2 (5 bases each). CDR1 and CDR2 (germline): WSHSY, SAAADI. The CDR3 totals 14 residues. Trimming stripped 5 bases from V and 2 bases from J, with 13 bases between.

The genes are TRBV5-1 and TRBJ1-1, with TRBD1 as a possible D gene (5 bases). Trimming pared 4 bases from V and 4 bases from J, leaving 11 bases between. The CDR3 covers 13 residues. Germline V gives CDR1 SGHRS, CDR2 YFSETQ. The chain's CDR3 is CASSLDSSTEAFF. CDR3 sequence (DNA): TGCGCCAGCAGCCTTGACAGCTCCACTGAAGCTTTCTTT.

This clonotype was recorded many times. The gene calls are TRBV20-1 and TRBJ1-1; D unclear. This CDR3 region has 13 residues. Trimming removed 6 bases from V and 6 bases from J, with 17 bases in between. Germline V gene lookup returns CDR1 DFQATT and CDR2 SNEGSKA (reference sequence). DNA of the CDR3: TGCAGTGCAGACCGGGATATCTTCCCTGAAGCTTTCTTT. Translated: CSADRDIFPEAFF.

The V call is TRBV7-2, the J call TRBJ2-1; the D is unclear. The V gene lost 3 bases and the J gene lost 6 bases, with 15 bases spanning the gap. The germline gives CDR1 SGHTA, CDR2 FQGNSA. CDR3 size: 15 residues. Here the CDR3 DNA reads TGTGCCAGCAGCTTCAGCCCCCTTGCGGTCAATGAGCAGTTCTTC. This gives the protein CASSFSPLAVNEQFF.

The table lists this clonotype with many counts. V is TRBV7-8 and J is TRBJ2-7, with TRBD2 matching over 8 bases. Trimming took 3 bases from V and 4 from J; bases not matched to a gene: 8. This CDR3 is 15 amino acids long. Germline V gene data show CDR1 as SGHVS and CDR2 as FQNEAQ. The CDR3 reads CASSFSREGHYEQYF. The DNA of the CDR3 is TGTGCCAGCAGCTTCTCTCGGGAGGGCCATTACGAGCAGTACTTC.

The gene calls are TRBV2 and TRBJ2-1, with D tentatively TRBD1 or TRBD2 (5 bases each). Germline CDR1 and CDR2: SNHLY and FYNNEI. The CDR3 loop spans 13 amino acids. Trimming pared 10 bases from V and 8 bases from J, leaving 18 bases between. The CDR3 sequence is CATRDPPMDEQFF. In DNA, the CDR3 is TGTGCCACCCGGGACCCTCCTATGGATGAGCAGTTCTTC. The entire variable domain, with the rest obtained from reference TRBV2 and TRBJ2-1, is as follows: EPEVTQTPSHQVTQMGQEVILRCVPISNHLYFYWYRQILGQKVEFLVSFYNNEISEKSEIFDDQFSVERPDGSNFTLKIRSTKLEDSAMYFCATRDPPMDEQFFGPGTRLTVL.

This clonotype was detected only a few times. The chain carries TRBV5-1 and TRBJ2-1; 9 positions agree with TRBD2. The CDR3 is 17 amino acids. V lost 4 bases and J lost 7; bases outside the gene matches: 15. Germline CDR1 and CDR2: SGHRS and YFSETQ. The chain's CDR3 is CASSNLLAGSAWNEQFF. The CDR3 nucleotides read TGCGCCAGCAGCAACCTTCTAGCGGGATCGGCTTGGAATGAGCAGTTCTTC.

This clonotype was seen more than once but under ten times. The chain joins TRBV5-5 to TRBJ1-5; TRBD1 might be the D (5 bases). Looked up from germline, CDR1 is SGHKS and CDR2 is YYEKEE (reference sequence). The CDR3 totals 14 residues. The V gene lost 0 bases and the J gene lost 4 bases, with 8 bases spanning the gap. CDR3 bases: TGTGCCAGCAGCTTGGCGGCAGGGAATCAGCCCCAGCATTTT. Translated: CASSLAAGNQPQHF.